This T cell receptor beta chain is drawn from a study of T cells in Graves' hyperthyroidism and ophthalmopathy. Trimming took off 5 bases at V and 6 bases at J, with 8 bases between the two ends. The CDR3 is made up of 11 amino acids. The germline CDR1 and CDR2 sequences are SNHLY and FYNNEI. Amplification of TCR beta CDR3 regions used RNA as the template. When the TCR CDR3 underwent first-round RT-PCR, the HTBI primer set was used. MiXCR, run by TCRdb on the multiplex PCR reads, gives a single entry per CDR3 protein. In the table there are fewer than 400,000 distinct CDR3 sequences, more than 13% of which are singletons. This clonotype appeared many times.

Sequencing used blood. This TCR derives from a man aged 50 or older with Graves' ophthalmopathy. V gene TRBV2 combines with J gene TRBJ2-7; no clear D gene. CDR3 loop: CASSKIGEQYF. The CDR3 DNA is TGTGCCAGCAGTAAGATTGGCGAGCAGTACTTC. The full variable domain, its missing parts supplied by reference TRBV2 and TRBJ2-7, is EPEVTQTPSHQVTQMGQEVILRCVPISNHLYFYWYRQILGQKVEFLVSFYNNEISEKSEIFDDQFSVERPDGSNFTLKIRSTKLEDSAMYFCASSKIGEQYFGPGTRLTVT.